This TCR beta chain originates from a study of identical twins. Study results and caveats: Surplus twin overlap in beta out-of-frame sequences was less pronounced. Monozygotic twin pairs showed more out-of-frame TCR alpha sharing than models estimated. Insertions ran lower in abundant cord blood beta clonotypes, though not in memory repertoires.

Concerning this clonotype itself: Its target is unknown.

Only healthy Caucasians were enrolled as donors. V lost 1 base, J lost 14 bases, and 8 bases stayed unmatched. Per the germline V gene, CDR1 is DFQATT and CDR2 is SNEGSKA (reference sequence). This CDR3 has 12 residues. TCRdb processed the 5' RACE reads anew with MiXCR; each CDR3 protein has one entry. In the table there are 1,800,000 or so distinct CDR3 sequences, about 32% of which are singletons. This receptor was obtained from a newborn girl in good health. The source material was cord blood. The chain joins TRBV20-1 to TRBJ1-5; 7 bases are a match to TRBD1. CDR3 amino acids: CSARVTGQREHF. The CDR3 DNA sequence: TGCAGTGCTAGAGTTACGGGACAGAGGGAGCATTTT.